The T cell receptor (beta chain) under discussion was sequenced for a study of T cells after posttransplantation cyclophosphamide. Findings and caveats of the study: Recipient CMV seropositivity and CMV reactivation strongly tracked TRB clonality. Tissue-infiltrating T cells from skin or gut overlapped little with blood T cells. Later blood repertoires were often dominated by clones from the donor CD8+ memory compartment.

Trimming took 3 bases from V and 6 from J, leaving 23 bases between them. CDR3 size: 17 residues. Germline values: CDR1 MDHEN, CDR2 SYDVKM. As for this clone: Its specificity is unknown.

Clones were sequenced by immunoSEQ multiplex PCR, and TCRdb holds only the in-frame ones, with some missing. The sample includes about 52,000 clones, 90% to 95% seen only once; the top ten take 2.9%. The clonotype originates from a woman between 25 and 40 years old in good health and a related stem cell transplant donor. Sequencing used PBMCs. The chain is built from TRBV28 and TRBJ1-2; a weak D match, TRBD1 (6 bases). CDR3 amino acids: CASSFGGTGIETNGYTF. CDR3 nucleotide sequence: TGTGCCAGCAGTTTTGGGGGTACAGGGATTGAAACTAATGGCTACACCTTC.